This T cell receptor beta chain was captured by sequencing in a study of blood T cells in healthy people across ages. Study-level results: Naive and antigen-experienced cells could not be conclusively compared, given unsorted PBMCs. Long-lived donors had more naive CD4+ cells and higher diversity than aged donors.

As regards this clonotype: The antigen is unknown.

Through a sample-barcoded 5' primer and a J-beta primer mix, a second PCR was run for roughly 7 to 11 cycles. From the 5' RACE reads, TCRdb called clonotypes with MiXCR, one entry per CDR3 protein. The table shows some 780,000 distinct CDR3 sequences, with roughly 50% occurring only once. V was pared by 5 bases and J by 0 bases, with 7 bases of the junction left unmatched. Germline values: CDR1 LGHDT, CDR2 YNNKEL (reference sequence). The CDR3 has 17 residues. The J gene is TRBJ1-6, the V gene TRBV3-1; 7 nucleotides agree with TRBD1. Sequenced material: blood. The source is a man aged 35 to 55 in good health. DNA for the CDR3: TGTGCCAGCAGCGTAGGGGGACAGATCTCCTATAATTCACCCCTCCACTTT. Encoded protein: CASSVGGQISYNSPLHF.